Listed here are 8 T cell receptor beta chains from one sample, sequenced in a study of blood T cell repertoires in COVID-19. Here immunoSEQ multiplex PCR was the method, and the copy in TCRdb shows in-frame clones only, minus some. The data show hundreds of thousands of clones, 89% seen once. The sequencing sample was made of peripheral blood. These receptors were collected from a man aged 18 to 29 with COVID-19, enrolled during active disease.

The gene calls are TRBV9 and TRBJ1-1, with 9 nucleotides matching TRBD1. Germline lookup yields CDR1 SGDLS and CDR2 YYNGEE. Unmatched junction bases numbered 5, after V lost 3 bases and J lost 11 bases. There are 12 residues in the CDR3. The CDR3 coding sequence is TGTGCCAGCAGCGACTGGACAGGGGCCGCTTTCTTT. Amino acid sequence: CASSDWTGAAFF.

V and J are TRBV19 and TRBJ1-2; no clear D. This CDR3 has 13 residues. Germline CDR1 and CDR2: LNHDA and SQIVND (reference sequence). V gave up 2 bases and J gave up 8 bases, with 12 bases separating them. The CDR3 protein is CASSITEAGGYTF. The DNA of the CDR3 is TGTGCCAGTAGTATAACGGAGGCCGGGGGCTACACCTTC. The full variable domain, completed using reference TRBV19 and TRBJ1-2, is DGGITQSPKYLFRKEGQNVTLSCEQNLNHDAMYWYRQDPGQGLRLIYYSQIVNDFQKGDIAEGYSVSREKKESFPLTVTSAQKNPTAFYLCASSITEAGGYTFGSGTRLTVV.

The rearrangement uses TRBV5-1 and TRBJ2-4, with D perhaps TRBD1 (6 bases). Germline-derived CDR1 and CDR2 are SGHRS and YFSETQ. The CDR3 runs to 14 residues. V shed 3 bases and J shed 2 bases, with 9 bases lying between them. The CDR3 protein is CASSYGQSKNIQYF. The CDR3 DNA follows: TGCGCCAGCAGCTATGGACAGTCCAAAAACATTCAGTACTTC.

This chain connects TRBV5-1 to TRBJ1-1; 7 bases fit TRBD1. The CDR3 runs to 15 residues. The J segment lost 0 bases and the V segment lost 1 base, leaving 3 bases of the junction unmatched. Germline values: CDR1 SGHRS, CDR2 YFSETQ. CDR3 bases: TGCGCCAGCAGCTTGCCGGGACAGATGAACACTGAAGCTTTCTTT. Its protein product is CASSLPGQMNTEAFF.

J is TRBJ2-1 and V is TRBV30; 7 nucleotides line up with TRBD2. Germline-derived CDR1 and CDR2 are GTSNPN and SVGIG (reference sequence). CDR3 length: 15 residues. V gave up 4 bases and J gave up 5 bases; unmatched junction bases: 11. The CDR3 loop reads CAWTPQSLADNEQFF. CDR3 DNA sequence: TGTGCCTGGACCCCCCAGAGCCTAGCGGACAATGAGCAGTTCTTC.

V and J are TRBV10-2 and TRBJ1-5, with a possible D match to TRBD1 (5 bases). Per the germline V gene, CDR1 is WSHSY and CDR2 is SAAADI. Trimming took 2 bases from V and 6 from J, leaving 17 bases between them. The CDR3 has 16 amino acids. CDR3 in amino acids: CASSELGGSLGQPQHF. For the CDR3, the DNA is TGCGCCAGCAGTGAGCTTGGGGGGTCTCTCGGTCAGCCCCAGCATTTT.

This chain connects TRBV7-9 to TRBJ2-5; 8 positions match TRBD1. CDR3 length: 15 residues. In germline, CDR1 is SEHNR, CDR2 FQNEAQ (reference sequence). The trim removed 5 bases at V and 7 bases at J, leaving 12 bases unmatched. The CDR3 bases are TGTGCCAGCAGCCCAGGGGTCAGGGGGCAGGGGACCCAGTACTTC. Its protein product is CASSPGVRGQGTQYF.

In DNA form, the CDR3 reads TGTGCCAGCAGCGTGGGCAGGGTGAACACTGAAGCTTTCTTT. This codes for CASSVGRVNTEAFF. The V call is TRBV9, the J call TRBJ1-1, with D possibly TRBD1 on 5 matching bases. The V gene's germline CDR1 is SGDLS and CDR2 YYNGEE. The ends were cut back, 2 bases at V and 0 bases at J, with 8 bases in the middle. This CDR3 has 14 amino acids. Complete variable domain (other parts from reference TRBV9 and TRBJ1-1): DSGVTQTPKHLITATGQRVTLRCSPRSGDLSVYWYQQSLDQGLQFLIQYYNGEERAKGNILERFSAQQFPDLHSELNLSSLELGDSALYFCASSVGRVNTEAFFGQGTRLTVV.